This TCR beta chain was found in a study of T-cell memory formation after mild COVID-19. Study overall: TCR clusters largely stayed donor specific. The study's findings and limits: Clones shrinking between day 15 and 85 showed a balanced CD4/CD8 split, and those that grew later tilted toward CD4+. CD4+ contracting clones were mainly CM and EM; CD8+ ones, EMRA.

Via MiXCR, TCRdb re-called the 5' RACE reads, giving one row per CDR3 protein. The repertoire has 200,000 to 300,000 distinct CDR3 sequences, around 15% of them found once; the top ten carry approximately 20%. In the case of this clonotype: Its antigen is unknown.

In germline, CDR1 is LGHNA, CDR2 YSLEER. Between the trimmed V and J ends, which lost 4 bases and 1 base, there was a span of 7 bases. The CDR3 covers 13 residues. What was sequenced was PBMCs or a T cell subset sorted from them (not recorded which). This sequence originates from a man between 18 and 35 years old who had mild COVID-19 (a few samples of this study predate the infection). Cell type and time point are not known. The chain has TRBV4-3 and TRBJ2-5; D gene unclear. The CDR3: CASSRSIQETQYF. The CDR3 bases are TGCGCCAGCAGCCGGTCCATCCAAGAGACCCAGTACTTC.